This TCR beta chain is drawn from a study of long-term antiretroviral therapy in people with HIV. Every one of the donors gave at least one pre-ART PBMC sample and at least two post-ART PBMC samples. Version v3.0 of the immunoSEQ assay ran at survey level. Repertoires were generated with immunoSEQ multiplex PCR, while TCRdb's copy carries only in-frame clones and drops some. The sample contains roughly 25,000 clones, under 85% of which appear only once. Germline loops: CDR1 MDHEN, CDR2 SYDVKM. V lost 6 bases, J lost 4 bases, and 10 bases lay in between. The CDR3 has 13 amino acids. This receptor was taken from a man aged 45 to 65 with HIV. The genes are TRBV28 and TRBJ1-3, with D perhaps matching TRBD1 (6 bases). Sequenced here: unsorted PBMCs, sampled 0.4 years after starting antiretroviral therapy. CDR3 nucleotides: TGTGCCAGCAGGCAAACAGGGGGAAACACCATATATTTT. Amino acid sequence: CASRQTGGNTIYF.